This record covers a single T cell receptor beta chain. These data originate in a study of cytomegalovirus exposure and HLA in healthy donors. The CDR3 length is 16 residues. The junction had 12 bases not matched to a gene; V was cut back by 4 bases and J by 5 bases. CDR1 is SGHRS and CDR2 is YFSETQ in the germline V gene. 60 Vbeta and 13 Jbeta primers were used in PCR. Profiled with immunoSEQ multiplex PCR; TCRdb holds only in-frame clones, not every one. This sample's clone table lists 100,000 to 150,000 clones. Sequencing input: PBMCs. The sequence was collected from a man between 18 and 29 years old in good health and CMV-seronegative. V gene TRBV5-1 combines with J gene TRBJ1-1, with 9 bases fitting TRBD1. For the CDR3, the DNA is TGCGCCAGCAGCGTCCCGGGACAGGGTTCGAGTACTGAAGCTTTCTTT. This sequence encodes CASSVPGQGSSTEAFF.